The entry below describes one T cell receptor (beta chain). Antigen: not known. TCRdb recomputed calls from the reads with MiXCR, one row per CDR3 protein. This sample yields about a million distinct CDR3 sequences, of which approximately 31% are seen a single time; around an eighth belongs to the top ten. V shed 0 bases and J 7 bases; nucleotides not matched to a gene: 5. In germline, CDR1 is MNHEY, CDR2 SVGAGI. CDR3 length: 15 residues. This record belongs to a study of T cell repertoires in cytomegalovirus infection. Notes on the study in general: The ex vivo response was dominated by HLA-C-restricted CMV-specific TCR beta clonotypes. Carriage of CMV together with the relevant HLA was identifiable through cumulative public TCR beta family frequency.

The sequence derives from a human donor in good health (CMV status not recorded). Some clones in this sample may be carry-over from other donors' samples. This specimen was cultured CD8+ T cells from PBMCs, taken from culture after CMV antigen stimulation. This chain joins TRBV6-5 and TRBJ2-1; 8 positions agree with TRBD2. The CDR3 sequence is CASSYSERGSNEQFF. The CDR3 nucleotides are TGTGCCAGCAGTTACTCTGAGCGGGGGAGTAATGAGCAGTTCTTC.